This T cell receptor beta chain was identified during a study of a mutant IDH1 vaccine in newly diagnosed glioma. Time point denoted: baseline, week 1 (first vaccination visit). Regarding treatment: pre-vaccination baseline after standard-of-care therapy. Each tumor in the donors was a new WHO grade 3 or 4 astrocytoma, IDH1-mutant and ATRX-lost. Germline loops: CDR1 MNHEY, CDR2 SVGAGI. Trimming took 2 bases from V and 6 from J, leaving 13 bases between them. The CDR3 covers 14 residues. Profiled with immunoSEQ multiplex PCR; TCRdb holds only in-frame clones, not every one. In the table there are 35,000 to 40,000 clones, just under 80% of which are singletons.

The J gene is TRBJ1-2, the V gene TRBV6-5; D is unresolved. The TCR comes from a middle-aged man with glioma. Some clones in this sample may be carry-over from other donors' samples. The material was PBMCs, obtained from a glioma patient treated with radiotherapy, temozolomide or both. For the CDR3, the DNA is TGTGCCAGCAGTTACGGCGGGAGGAAGGATGGCTACACCTTC. It yields the protein CASSYGGRKDGYTF.